This T cell receptor beta chain stems from a study of graft-versus-host responses after intestinal transplantation. For the study at large: Recipients obtained multivisceral, liver-intestinal, or isolated intestinal transplants. Once they had received anti-thymocyte globulin induction, all recipients took tacrolimus and steroids for about three years.

Between the trimmed V and J ends, which lost 3 bases and 0 bases, there was a span of 6 bases. This CDR3 is built from 14 residues. The germline V gene encodes CDR1 SGDLS and CDR2 YYNGEE. Worth noting for this clone: Its antigen remains unidentified.

This table comes from immunoSEQ multiplex PCR, and its TCRdb copy is limited to in-frame clones, with some not included. The sample has about 90,000 clones, 94% seen once. The sequencing here drew on unstimulated CD4+ T cells sorted from spleen or lymph node cells, taken before transplant. The TCR comes from a human donor who was the organ donor for an intestinal transplant. The V call is TRBV9, the J call TRBJ2-2; D gene unclear. In DNA, the CDR3 is TGTGCCAGCAGCGCACAGACGAACACCGGGGAGCTGTTTTTT. Translating gives CASSAQTNTGELFF. Based on the CDR3 plus reference TRBV9 and TRBJ2-2, the full variable domain is DSGVTQTPKHLITATGQRVTLRCSPRSGDLSVYWYQQSLDQGLQFLIQYYNGEERAKGNILERFSAQQFPDLHSELNLSSLELGDSALYFCASSAQTNTGELFFGEGSRLTVL.